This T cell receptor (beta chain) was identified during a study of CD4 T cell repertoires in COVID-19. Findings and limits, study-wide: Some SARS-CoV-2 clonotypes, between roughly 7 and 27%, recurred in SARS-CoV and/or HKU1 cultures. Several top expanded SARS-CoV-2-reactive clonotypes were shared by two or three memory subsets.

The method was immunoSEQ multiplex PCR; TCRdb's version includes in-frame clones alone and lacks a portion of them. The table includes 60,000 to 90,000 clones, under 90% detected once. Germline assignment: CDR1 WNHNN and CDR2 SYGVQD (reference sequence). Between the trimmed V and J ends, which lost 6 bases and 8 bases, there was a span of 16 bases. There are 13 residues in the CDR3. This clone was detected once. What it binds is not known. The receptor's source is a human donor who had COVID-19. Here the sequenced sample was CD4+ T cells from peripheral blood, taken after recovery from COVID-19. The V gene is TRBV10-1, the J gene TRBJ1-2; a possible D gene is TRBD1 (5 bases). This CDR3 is CASSPGGFGGYTF. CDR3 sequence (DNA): TGCGCCAGCAGCCCTGGGGGGTTCGGAGGCTACACCTTC.